These 13 T cell receptor beta chains originate from one sample sequenced in a study of cytomegalovirus exposure and HLA in healthy donors. Produced via immunoSEQ multiplex PCR; TCRdb's table is partial and in-frame only. Of 120,000 or so clones listed, approximately 89% are singletons. The sequencing sample was made of PBMCs. Every receptor here comes from a man in his late teens or twenties in good health and CMV-seronegative.

The J gene is TRBJ1-1, the V gene TRBV5-1; no reliable D call. V shed 4 bases and J shed 3 bases, with 10 bases lying between them. The CDR3 has 13 residues. Germline CDR1 and CDR2: SGHRS and YFSETQ. The CDR3 DNA reads as TGCGCCAGCAGCCCCTCCGGAGACACTGAAGCTTTCTTT. Protein sequence: CASSPSGDTEAFF.

J is TRBJ2-1 and V is TRBV18; 7 nucleotides agree with TRBD2. CDR1 is KGHSH and CDR2 is LQKENI in the germline V gene. The CDR3 has 14 amino acids. V shed 3 bases, J shed 9 bases, and the junction held 8 bases outside the gene matches. The CDR3 DNA sequence: TGTGCCAGCTCACCGTCGGGGGGAGGGACTGAGCAGTTCTTC. It specifies CASSPSGGGTEQFF.

The chain employs TRBV10-3 and TRBJ2-1; a weak D match, TRBD2 (6 bases). CDR3 size: 15 residues. Germline loops: CDR1 ENHRY, CDR2 SYGVKD. Trimming took off 0 bases at V and 4 bases at J, with 10 bases between the two ends. CDR3 sequence: CAISESPRGYNEQFF. CDR3 bases: TGTGCCATCAGTGAGTCCCCCCGGGGGTACAATGAGCAGTTCTTC.

The rearrangement uses TRBV27 and TRBJ1-1; the D gene is possibly TRBD1 (5 bases). Between the trimmed V and J ends, which lost 3 bases and 4 bases, there was a span of 12 bases. The germline gives CDR1 MNHEY, CDR2 SMNVEV (reference sequence). CDR3 length: 14 residues. For the CDR3, the DNA is TGTGCCAGCAGTTTGCAGGGCAGGCTCACTGAAGCTTTCTTT. Translating it yields CASSLQGRLTEAFF.

In its sample, this clone was seen once. The chain joins TRBV4-1 to TRBJ1-4; perhaps TRBD1 as D (6 bases). CDR3 length: 13 amino acids. CDR1 MGHRA and CDR2 YSYEKL come from the germline V gene. V was cut by 5 bases and J by 5 bases, with 9 bases left in between. CDR3 amino acids: CASSSGQNEKLFF. CDR3 in DNA: TGCGCCAGCAGCTCCGGACAGAATGAAAAACTGTTTTTT.

A single count supports this clone. This chain connects TRBV15 to TRBJ2-7, with TRBD2 identical over 10 bases. Germline CDR1 reads LNHNV; CDR2 reads YYDKDF (reference sequence). V lost 0 bases, J lost 7 bases, and 3 bases stayed unmatched. The CDR3 runs to 14 residues. The DNA for the CDR3 is TGTGCCACCAGCAGAGATCTAGCGGGAGCGGAGCAGTACTTC. Residues: CATSRDLAGAEQYF.

This clone was counted once. The V call is TRBV27, the J call TRBJ2-3, with D unresolved. With 6 bases removed from V and 4 bases from J, the gap between germline ends came to 8 bases. The germline gives CDR1 MNHEY, CDR2 SMNVEV (reference sequence). CDR3 size: 12 residues. DNA for the CDR3: TGTGCCAGCAGCTTTCCCTCAGATACGCAGTATTTT. Translating gives CASSFPSDTQYF.

The gene calls are TRBV18 and TRBJ1-2; 7 bases are shared with TRBD1. The germline gives CDR1 KGHSH, CDR2 LQKENI. The J segment lost 3 bases and the V segment lost 2 bases, leaving 9 bases of the junction unmatched. This CDR3 comprises 16 residues. The CDR3 nucleotides are TGTGCCAGCTCACCATCCAGGGGGGCGATAGACTATGGCTACACCTTC. It yields the protein CASSPSRGAIDYGYTF.

The chain has TRBV27 and TRBJ2-3, with D perhaps TRBD1 (6 bases). This CDR3 contains 15 residues. The germline gives CDR1 MNHEY, CDR2 SMNVEV (reference sequence). V dropped 3 bases and J dropped 5 bases, with 15 bases sitting between them. The CDR3 nucleotides are TGTGCCAGCAGTTTTGACAGGAAGGGTTTAGATACGCAGTATTTT. Amino acid sequence: CASSFDRKGLDTQYF.

This chain uses TRBV28 with TRBJ2-1; 7 bases fit TRBD2. Germline CDR1 and CDR2: MDHEN and SYDVKM. CDR3 length: 18 amino acids. V lost 3 bases to trimming and J lost 2 bases; unmatched junction nucleotides: 13. This CDR3 reads CASSLRREGSVPYNEQFF. The CDR3 nucleotides read TGTGCCAGCAGTTTGAGGAGGGAGGGCAGTGTCCCCTACAATGAGCAGTTCTTC.

The chain is built from TRBV21-1 and TRBJ2-7; the tabulated D call, TRBD2, remains unverified against the DNA. TRBV21-1 is an annotated pseudogene. CDR3 size: 14 residues. The DNA for the CDR3 is TGTGCCAGCACTTCAGGGGAGGGTTCCTACGAGCAGTACTTC. This gives the protein CASTSGEGSYEQYF.

Here the CDR3 DNA reads TGTGCCAGCCTCGATGGGACAGGGCCTAGCACAGATACGCAGTATTTT. This encodes CASLDGTGPSTDTQYF. The chain uses TRBV2 and TRBJ2-3; TRBD1 agrees at 9 bases. CDR3 length equals 16 residues. Germline lookup yields CDR1 SNHLY and CDR2 FYNNEI. V was pared by 8 bases and J by 0 bases, with 9 bases of the junction left unmatched.

The CDR3 DNA reads TGTGCCAGCAGCCCACAGCAGCCCCCGGGACAGAGCTACGAGCAGTACTTC. It yields the protein CASSPQQPPGQSYEQYF. The chain employs TRBV7-6 and TRBJ2-7, with TRBD1 identical over 7 bases. Germline lookup yields CDR1 SGHVS and CDR2 FNYEAQ. V lost 5 bases to trimming and J lost 3 bases; unmatched junction nucleotides: 16. There are 17 residues in the CDR3.